Listed below are T cell receptor beta chains from one sample, sequenced in a study of beta chain features in type 1 diabetes. The data were produced by immunoSEQ multiplex PCR, yet TCRdb's version contains in-frame clones alone and is incomplete. The sample contains about 120,000 clones, 16% of which appear only once. The sequenced material came from central memory CD4+ T cells from blood. Receptor source: a man aged 25-45 years with type 1 diabetes. CDR3s include the opening cysteine and the closing phenylalanine or tryptophan. Each record gives: clone size, J gene, V gene, D gene, CDR3 protein, CDR3 DNA. The D gene is left open where the match is weak. Only part of the rows carry a size: once, few, many, or a class if the clone is expanded.

abundance: -; j_gene: TRBJ2-1; v_gene: TRBV4-3; d_gene: TRBD1; CDR3aa: CASARMTGSSYNEQFF; CDR3nt: TGCGCCAGCGCCAGAATGACAGGGAGCTCCTACAATGAGCAGTTCTTC
abundance: few; j_gene: TRBJ1-1; v_gene: TRBV7-2; d_gene: TRBD1; CDR3aa: CASSPGQGIIEAFF; CDR3nt: TGTGCCAGCAGTCCGGGACAGGGTATCATTGAAGCTTTCTTT
abundance: -; j_gene: TRBJ2-6; v_gene: TRBV7-9; d_gene: -; CDR3aa: CASSRSEGRLSGANVLTF; CDR3nt: TGTGCCAGCAGCCGATCCGAAGGCCGCCTCTCTGGGGCCAACGTCCTGACTTTC
abundance: -; j_gene: TRBJ1-5; v_gene: TRBV6-6; d_gene: TRBD1; CDR3aa: CASHGAGGGQPQHF; CDR3nt: TGTGCCAGCCACGGGGCAGGGGGCGGCCAGCCCCAGCATTTT
abundance: many; j_gene: TRBJ1-6; v_gene: TRBV7-6; d_gene: -; CDR3aa: CASSFGDVNSPLHF; CDR3nt: TGTGCCAGCAGCTTTGGGGATGTTAATTCACCCCTCCACTTT
abundance: few; j_gene: TRBJ1-4; v_gene: TRBV29-1; d_gene: -; CDR3aa: CSVLGEKLFF; CDR3nt: TGCAGCGTTTTGGGTGAAAAACTGTTTTTT
abundance: -; j_gene: TRBJ2-3; v_gene: TRBV6-4; d_gene: -; CDR3aa: CASSPADTQYF; CDR3nt: TGTGCCAGCAGTCCAGCAGATACGCAGTATTTT
abundance: -; j_gene: TRBJ1-2; v_gene: TRBV2; d_gene: -; CDR3aa: CASAREIGYTF; CDR3nt: TGTGCCAGCGCCCGGGAAATCGGCTACACCTTC
abundance: -; j_gene: TRBJ2-3; v_gene: TRBV9; d_gene: TRBD2; CDR3aa: CASSVDGGGSTDTQYF; CDR3nt: TGTGCCAGCAGCGTAGATGGCGGGGGAAGCACAGATACGCAGTATTTT
abundance: few; j_gene: TRBJ2-5; v_gene: TRBV23-1; d_gene: TRBD1; CDR3aa: CASSQSDREDETQYF; CDR3nt: TGCGCCAGCAGTCAATCGGACAGGGAGGACGAGACCCAGTACTTC
abundance: -; j_gene: TRBJ2-3; v_gene: TRBV6-5; d_gene: -; CDR3aa: CASSYALSSSTDTQYF; CDR3nt: TGTGCCAGCAGTTACGCGCTCAGTTCTAGCACAGATACGCAGTATTTT
abundance: few; j_gene: TRBJ1-4; v_gene: TRBV28; d_gene: TRBD1; CDR3aa: CASSPAGQGAVTNEKLFF; CDR3nt: TGTGCCAGCAGCCCCGCAGGGCAGGGGGCCGTAACTAATGAAAAACTGTTTTTT
abundance: few; j_gene: TRBJ2-2; v_gene: TRBV21-1; d_gene: -; CDR3aa: CASSEPTGNTGELFF; CDR3nt: TGTGCCAGCAGTGAACCGACCGGGAACACCGGGGAGCTGTTTTTT
abundance: few; j_gene: TRBJ1-4; v_gene: TRBV30; d_gene: -; CDR3aa: CAWSAWTVEKLFF; CDR3nt: TGTGCCTGGAGTGCTTGGACGGTGGAAAAACTGTTTTTT
abundance: few; j_gene: TRBJ2-7; v_gene: TRBV18; d_gene: TRBD1; CDR3aa: CASSPRPGQGRSYEQYF; CDR3nt: TGTGCCAGCTCACCTCGCCCGGGACAGGGGAGAAGTTACGAGCAGTACTTC
abundance: many; j_gene: TRBJ1-6; v_gene: TRBV4-3; d_gene: TRBD1; CDR3aa: CASSQVRGTGSSYNSPLHF; CDR3nt: TGCGCCAGCAGCCAAGTCCGCGGGACAGGGAGCTCCTATAATTCACCCCTCCACTTT
abundance: few; j_gene: TRBJ2-7; v_gene: TRBV5-1; d_gene: TRBD2; CDR3aa: CASSMSGGSYEQYF; CDR3nt: TGCGCCAGCAGCATGAGCGGGGGTTCCTACGAGCAGTACTTC
abundance: few; j_gene: TRBJ1-5; v_gene: TRBV6-1; d_gene: -; CDR3aa: CASIDGSNQPQHF; CDR3nt: TGTGCCAGCATAGACGGCAGCAATCAGCCCCAGCATTTT
abundance: -; j_gene: TRBJ2-1; v_gene: TRBV27; d_gene: -; CDR3aa: CASSLIKVYNSYNEQFF; CDR3nt: TGTGCCAGCAGTTTGATAAAGGTTTATAACTCCTACAATGAGCAGTTCTTC
abundance: few; j_gene: TRBJ1-3; v_gene: TRBV2; d_gene: -; CDR3aa: CASRVQGTGNTIYF; CDR3nt: TGTGCCAGCAGAGTCCAGGGTACCGGAAACACCATATATTTT
abundance: many; j_gene: TRBJ2-3; v_gene: TRBV5-1; d_gene: TRBD1; CDR3aa: CASGQGYSTDTQYF; CDR3nt: TGCGCCAGCGGACAGGGATATAGCACAGATACGCAGTATTTT
abundance: -; j_gene: TRBJ1-4; v_gene: TRBV19; d_gene: -; CDR3aa: CASSDGGGEKLFF; CDR3nt: TGTGCCAGTAGTGATGGAGGAGGCGAAAAACTGTTTTTT
abundance: -; j_gene: TRBJ1-6; v_gene: TRBV11-3; d_gene: -; CDR3aa: CASSITAGARGSPLHF; CDR3nt: TGTGCCAGCAGCATCACCGCAGGGGCGCGAGGTTCACCCCTCCACTTT
abundance: few; j_gene: TRBJ2-1; v_gene: TRBV7-2; d_gene: TRBD1; CDR3aa: CASSLGTAFNEQFF; CDR3nt: TGTGCCAGCAGCTTGGGGACAGCCTTTAATGAGCAGTTCTTC
abundance: -; j_gene: TRBJ1-1; v_gene: TRBV6-5; d_gene: -; CDR3aa: CASSPGWGANTEAFF; CDR3nt: TGTGCCAGCAGTCCCGGCTGGGGCGCGAACACTGAAGCTTTCTTT
abundance: few; j_gene: TRBJ2-2; v_gene: TRBV6-1; d_gene: -; CDR3aa: CASSDYTGELFF; CDR3nt: TGTGCCAGCAGTGACTACACCGGGGAGCTGTTTTTT
abundance: -; j_gene: TRBJ2-6; v_gene: TRBV14; d_gene: -; CDR3aa: CASSPDVGDTNVLTF; CDR3nt: TGTGCCAGCAGCCCGGATGTGGGGGATACCAACGTCCTGACTTTC
abundance: -; j_gene: TRBJ2-7; v_gene: TRBV11-2; d_gene: TRBD1; CDR3aa: CASSPDRGSEQYF; CDR3nt: TGTGCCAGCAGCCCTGACAGGGGATCCGAGCAGTACTTC
abundance: few; j_gene: TRBJ2-3; v_gene: TRBV13; d_gene: -; CDR3aa: CASSLTQASTDTQYF; CDR3nt: TGTGCCAGCAGCTTAACGCAGGCTAGCACAGATACGCAGTATTTT
abundance: few; j_gene: TRBJ2-7; v_gene: TRBV9; d_gene: TRBD2; CDR3aa: CASSVGSPSGGEYEQYF; CDR3nt: TGTGCCAGCAGCGTAGGAAGTCCTAGCGGGGGAGAGTACGAGCAGTACTTC
abundance: few; j_gene: TRBJ1-2; v_gene: TRBV29-1; d_gene: -; CDR3aa: CSVSGHRDYGYTF; CDR3nt: TGCAGCGTTTCTGGGCACAGAGACTATGGCTACACCTTC
abundance: -; j_gene: TRBJ1-4; v_gene: TRBV11-2; d_gene: -; CDR3aa: CASSLAYSGNEKLFF; CDR3nt: TGTGCCAGCAGCTTAGCGTATTCGGGTAATGAAAAACTGTTTTTT
abundance: few; j_gene: TRBJ1-1; v_gene: TRBV5-8; d_gene: TRBD1; CDR3aa: CASSSGQGATEAFF; CDR3nt: TGTGCCAGCAGCTCGGGACAGGGCGCCACTGAAGCTTTCTTT
abundance: many; j_gene: TRBJ2-7; v_gene: TRBV10-3; d_gene: TRBD1; CDR3aa: CAIRWGDRGIYEQYF; CDR3nt: TGTGCCATCAGGTGGGGGGACAGGGGGATCTACGAGCAGTACTTC
abundance: -; j_gene: TRBJ2-5; v_gene: TRBV27; d_gene: -; CDR3aa: CASSPNSAGETQYF; CDR3nt: TGTGCCAGCAGTCCCAACTCAGCGGGAGAGACCCAGTACTTC
abundance: many; j_gene: TRBJ2-3; v_gene: TRBV7-2; d_gene: -; CDR3aa: CASTSGLSTDTQYF; CDR3nt: TGTGCCAGCACCTCTGGGCTGAGCACAGATACGCAGTATTTT
abundance: -; j_gene: TRBJ1-6; v_gene: TRBV28; d_gene: -; CDR3aa: CASRPQGAYNSPLHF; CDR3nt: TGTGCCAGCAGACCCCAAGGAGCCTATAATTCACCCCTCCACTTT
abundance: many; j_gene: TRBJ2-7; v_gene: TRBV28; d_gene: TRBD1; CDR3aa: CASTPDRDEQYF; CDR3nt: TGTGCCAGCACCCCGGACAGGGACGAGCAGTACTTC
abundance: few; j_gene: TRBJ1-4; v_gene: TRBV30; d_gene: TRBD1; CDR3aa: CAWRGQGNEKLFF; CDR3nt: TGTGCCTGGAGGGGACAGGGTAATGAAAAACTGTTTTTT
abundance: -; j_gene: TRBJ1-2; v_gene: TRBV5-4; d_gene: -; CDR3aa: CASSLDRGNGYTF; CDR3nt: TGTGCCAGCAGCTTGGATCGGGGGAATGGCTACACCTTC
abundance: -; j_gene: TRBJ1-2; v_gene: TRBV4-2; d_gene: -; CDR3aa: CASSQIGQGNYGYTF; CDR3nt: TGTGCCAGCAGCCAAATTGGGCAGGGCAACTATGGCTACACCTTC
abundance: -; j_gene: TRBJ1-4; v_gene: TRBV4-3; d_gene: -; CDR3aa: CASSQENISDEKLFF; CDR3nt: TGCGCCAGCAGCCAAGAGAACATCTCCGATGAAAAACTGTTTTTT
abundance: few; j_gene: TRBJ2-6; v_gene: TRBV2; d_gene: -; CDR3aa: CASSDRGPTISGANVLTF; CDR3nt: TGTGCCAGCAGTGACCGAGGGCCGACGATCTCTGGGGCCAACGTCCTGACTTTC
abundance: -; j_gene: TRBJ1-3; v_gene: TRBV9; d_gene: -; CDR3aa: CASSVEGEGNTIYF; CDR3nt: TGTGCCAGCAGCGTAGAAGGGGAAGGAAACACCATATATTTT
abundance: few; j_gene: TRBJ2-7; v_gene: TRBV7-9; d_gene: -; CDR3aa: CASSLDPLISSYEQYF; CDR3nt: TGTGCCAGCAGCTTAGACCCGCTGATCAGTTCCTACGAGCAGTACTTC
abundance: once; j_gene: TRBJ1-1; v_gene: TRBV11-2; d_gene: -; CDR3aa: CASSPGYTEAFF; CDR3nt: TGTGCCAGCAGCCCGGGCTACACTGAAGCTTTCTTT
abundance: -; j_gene: TRBJ2-1; v_gene: TRBV29-1; d_gene: -; CDR3aa: CSVEEAVEQFF; CDR3nt: TGCAGCGTTGAAGAGGCGGTTGAGCAGTTCTTC
abundance: few; j_gene: TRBJ2-1; v_gene: TRBV7-9; d_gene: -; CDR3aa: CASSPRTGFSEQFF; CDR3nt: TGTGCCAGCAGCCCTCGTACAGGGTTTAGTGAGCAGTTCTTC
abundance: few; j_gene: TRBJ2-7; v_gene: TRBV6-1; d_gene: TRBD1; CDR3aa: CASSEATTGVVDEQYF; CDR3nt: TGTGCCAGCAGTGAAGCGACCACAGGGGTAGTGGACGAGCAGTACTTC
abundance: few; j_gene: TRBJ1-5; v_gene: TRBV9; d_gene: -; CDR3aa: CASSVLEPQHF; CDR3nt: TGTGCCAGCAGCGTTCTTGAGCCCCAGCATTTT
abundance: -; j_gene: TRBJ1-6; v_gene: TRBV5-8; d_gene: -; CDR3aa: CASSLDSGRGLRNSPLHF; CDR3nt: TGTGCCAGCAGCTTGGATTCGGGCCGGGGTTTGCGTAATTCACCCCTCCACTTT
abundance: few; j_gene: TRBJ2-3; v_gene: TRBV10-3; d_gene: -; CDR3aa: CAISESRGPRADTQYF; CDR3nt: TGTGCCATCAGTGAGTCGAGGGGACCAAGGGCAGATACGCAGTATTTT
abundance: -; j_gene: TRBJ1-6; v_gene: TRBV15; d_gene: -; CDR3aa: CATSRRTAYNSPLHF; CDR3nt: TGTGCCACCAGCAGAAGGACTGCCTATAATTCACCCCTCCACTTT
abundance: -; j_gene: TRBJ1-2; v_gene: TRBV5-1; d_gene: -; CDR3aa: CASSLVEGKTYGYTF; CDR3nt: TGCGCCAGCAGCTTGGTGGAGGGAAAAACCTATGGCTACACCTTC
abundance: few; j_gene: TRBJ1-4; v_gene: TRBV9; d_gene: -; CDR3aa: CASSVSGNWNEKLFF; CDR3nt: TGTGCCAGCAGCGTCAGCGGGAATTGGAATGAAAAACTGTTTTTT
abundance: many; j_gene: TRBJ1-1; v_gene: TRBV7-9; d_gene: -; CDR3aa: CASSLTNTEAFF; CDR3nt: TGTGCCAGCAGCTTGACGAACACTGAAGCTTTCTTT
abundance: -; j_gene: TRBJ2-7; v_gene: TRBV6-5; d_gene: -; CDR3aa: CASSYGRLGEQYF; CDR3nt: TGTGCCAGCAGTTACGGACGACTCGGGGAGCAGTACTTC
abundance: -; j_gene: TRBJ2-7; v_gene: TRBV7-9; d_gene: -; CDR3aa: CASSRPTEEEQYF; CDR3nt: TGTGCCAGCAGCCGACCGACAGAGGAAGAGCAGTACTTC